This T cell receptor (beta chain) is drawn from a study of CD8 T cells in ankylosing spondylitis. Of note for this clonotype: Its cognate antigen is unknown.

CDR1 and CDR2 from the germline V gene are SGHTA and FQGNSA. The CDR3 sequence is 16 residues long. V shed 5 bases, J shed 4 bases, and the junction held 6 bases outside the gene matches. Preparation of TCR beta libraries was done by quantitative 5'-RACE with molecular barcodes. MiXCR was run by TCRdb on the 5' RACE reads, yielding one entry per CDR3 protein. The data contain hundreds of thousands of distinct CDR3 sequences, roughly 8.6% of them singletons. Notes on the study in general: Reports say disease-linked clones showed up significantly more in matched ankylosing spondylitis synovial fluid. Earlier work had already found some motif variants in reactive arthritis synovial fluid and blood. Blood from ankylosing spondylitis patients appeared to carry a characteristic roughly 8-variant TCR beta motif.

The receptor's source is a male donor with ankylosing spondylitis or in good health (not recorded which). The chain couples TRBV7-2 to TRBJ2-3; 13 bases are shared with TRBD2. Sequencing was carried out using blood, either unsorted or a sorted T cell fraction (not recorded which). The CDR3 DNA follows: TGTGCCAGCAGCACAGGACTAGCGGGAGACGCAGATACGCAGTATTTT. It yields the protein CASSTGLAGDADTQYF.